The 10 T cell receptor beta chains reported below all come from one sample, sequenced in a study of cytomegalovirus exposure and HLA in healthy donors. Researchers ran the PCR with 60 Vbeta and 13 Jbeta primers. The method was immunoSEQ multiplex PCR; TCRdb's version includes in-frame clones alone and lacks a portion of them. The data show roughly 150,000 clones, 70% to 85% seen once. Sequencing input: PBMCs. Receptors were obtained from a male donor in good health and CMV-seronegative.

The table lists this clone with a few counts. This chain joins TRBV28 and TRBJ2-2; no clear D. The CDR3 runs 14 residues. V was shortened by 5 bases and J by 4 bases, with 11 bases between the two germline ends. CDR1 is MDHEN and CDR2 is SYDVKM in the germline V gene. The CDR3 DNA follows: TGTGCCAGCAGTAAACATACAGCCACCGGGGAGCTGTTTTTT. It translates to CASSKHTATGELFF.

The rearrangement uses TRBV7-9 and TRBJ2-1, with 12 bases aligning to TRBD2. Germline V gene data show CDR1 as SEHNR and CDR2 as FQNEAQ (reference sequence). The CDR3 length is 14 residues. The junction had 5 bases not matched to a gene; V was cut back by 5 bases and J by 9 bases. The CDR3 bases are TGTGCCAGCAGCCCTAGCGGGAGGGCGGCTGAGCAGTTCTTC. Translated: CASSPSGRAAEQFF.

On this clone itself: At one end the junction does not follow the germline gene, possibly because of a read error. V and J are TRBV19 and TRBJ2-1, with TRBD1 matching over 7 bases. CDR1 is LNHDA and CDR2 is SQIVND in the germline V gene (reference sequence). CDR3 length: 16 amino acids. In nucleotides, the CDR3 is TGTACCAGTAGTACCCGAGGGGACAGTTCCTACAATGAGCAGTTCTTC. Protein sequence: CTSSTRGDSSYNEQFF.

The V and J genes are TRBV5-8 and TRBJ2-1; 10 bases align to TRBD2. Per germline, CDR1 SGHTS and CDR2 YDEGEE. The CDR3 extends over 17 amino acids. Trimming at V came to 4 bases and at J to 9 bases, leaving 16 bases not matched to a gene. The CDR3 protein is CASSSAMTSGPRFEQFF. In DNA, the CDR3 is TGTGCCAGCAGCAGCGCCATGACTAGCGGGCCACGGTTTGAGCAGTTCTTC.

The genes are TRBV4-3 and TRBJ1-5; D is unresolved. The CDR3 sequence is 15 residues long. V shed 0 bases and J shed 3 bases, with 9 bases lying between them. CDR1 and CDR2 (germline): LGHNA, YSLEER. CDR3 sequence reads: CASSQDWQDNQPQHF. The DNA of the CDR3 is TGCGCCAGCAGCCAAGATTGGCAGGACAATCAGCCCCAGCATTTT.

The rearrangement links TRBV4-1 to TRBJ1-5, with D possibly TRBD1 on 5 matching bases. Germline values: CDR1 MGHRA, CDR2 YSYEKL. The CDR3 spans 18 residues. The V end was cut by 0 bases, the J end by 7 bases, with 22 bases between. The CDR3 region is CASSQDGHLGLIRQPQHF. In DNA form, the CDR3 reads TGCGCCAGCAGCCAAGACGGGCATTTGGGGCTGATTAGGCAGCCCCAGCATTTT.

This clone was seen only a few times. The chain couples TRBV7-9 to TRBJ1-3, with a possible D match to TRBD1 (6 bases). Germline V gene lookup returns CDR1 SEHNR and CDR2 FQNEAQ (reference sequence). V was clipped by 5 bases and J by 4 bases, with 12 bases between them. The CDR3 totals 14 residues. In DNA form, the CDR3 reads TGTGCCAGCAGCACCTCAGGGGTAGGAAACACCATATATTTT. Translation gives CASSTSGVGNTIYF.

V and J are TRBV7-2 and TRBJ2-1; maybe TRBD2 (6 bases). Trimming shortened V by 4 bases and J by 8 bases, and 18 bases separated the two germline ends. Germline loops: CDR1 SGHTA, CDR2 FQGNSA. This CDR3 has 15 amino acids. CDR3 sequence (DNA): TGTGCCAGCAGCTCCGGGCAGGGACTCCCCTATGAGCAGTTCTTC. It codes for CASSSGQGLPYEQFF.

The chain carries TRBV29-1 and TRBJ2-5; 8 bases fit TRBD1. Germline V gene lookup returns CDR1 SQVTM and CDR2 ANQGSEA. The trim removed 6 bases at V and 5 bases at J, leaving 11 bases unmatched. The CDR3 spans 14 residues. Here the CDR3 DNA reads TGCAGCGTGAGCCCGGACAGGGTGCGGGAGACCCAGTACTTC. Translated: CSVSPDRVRETQYF. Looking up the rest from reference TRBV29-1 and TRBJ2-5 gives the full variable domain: SAVISQKPSRDICQRGTSLTIQCQVDSQVTMMFWYRQQPGQSLTLIATANQGSEATYESGFVIDKFPISRPNLTFSTLTVSNMSPEDSSIYLCSVSPDRVRETQYFGPGTRLLVL.

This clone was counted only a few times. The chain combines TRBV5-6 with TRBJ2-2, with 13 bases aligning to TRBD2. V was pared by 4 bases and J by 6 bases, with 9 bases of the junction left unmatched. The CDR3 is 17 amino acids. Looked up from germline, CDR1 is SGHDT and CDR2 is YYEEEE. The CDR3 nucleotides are TGTGCCAGCAGCCCGGGACTAGCGGGAAGGTCTGCCGGGGAGCTGTTTTTT. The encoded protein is CASSPGLAGRSAGELFF.